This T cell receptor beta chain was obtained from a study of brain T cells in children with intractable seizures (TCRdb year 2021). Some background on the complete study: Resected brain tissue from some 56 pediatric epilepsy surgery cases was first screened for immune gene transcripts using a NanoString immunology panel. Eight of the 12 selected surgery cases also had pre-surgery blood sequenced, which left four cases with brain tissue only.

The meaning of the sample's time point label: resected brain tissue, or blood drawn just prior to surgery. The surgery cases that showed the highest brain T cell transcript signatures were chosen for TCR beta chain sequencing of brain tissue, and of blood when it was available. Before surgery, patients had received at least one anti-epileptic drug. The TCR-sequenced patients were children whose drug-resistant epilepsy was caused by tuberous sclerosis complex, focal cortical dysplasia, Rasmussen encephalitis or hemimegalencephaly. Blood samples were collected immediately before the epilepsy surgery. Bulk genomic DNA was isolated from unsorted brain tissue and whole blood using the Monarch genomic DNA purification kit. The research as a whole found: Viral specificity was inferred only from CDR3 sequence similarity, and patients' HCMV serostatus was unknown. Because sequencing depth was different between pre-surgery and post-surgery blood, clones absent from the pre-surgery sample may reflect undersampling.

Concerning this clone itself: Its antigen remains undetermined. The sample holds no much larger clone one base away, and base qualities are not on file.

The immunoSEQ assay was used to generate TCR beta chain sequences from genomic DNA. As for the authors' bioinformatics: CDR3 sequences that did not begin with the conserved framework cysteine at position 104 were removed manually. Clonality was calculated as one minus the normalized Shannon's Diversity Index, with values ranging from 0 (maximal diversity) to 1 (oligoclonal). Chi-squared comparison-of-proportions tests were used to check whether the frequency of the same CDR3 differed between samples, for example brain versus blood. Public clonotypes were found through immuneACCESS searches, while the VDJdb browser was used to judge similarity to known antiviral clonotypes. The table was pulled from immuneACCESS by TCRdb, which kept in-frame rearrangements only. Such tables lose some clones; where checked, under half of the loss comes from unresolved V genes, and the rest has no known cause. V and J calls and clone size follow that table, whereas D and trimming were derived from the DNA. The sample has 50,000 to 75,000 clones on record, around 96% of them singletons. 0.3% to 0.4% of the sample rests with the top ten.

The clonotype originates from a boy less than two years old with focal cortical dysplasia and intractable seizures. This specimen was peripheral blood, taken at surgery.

CDR3 region: CASSLPTLPGQGYGYTF. The DNA reads TGCGCCAGCAGCTTGCCCACCCTGCCGGGACAGGGTTATGGCTACACCTTC. This receptor chain uses TRBV5-1 and TRBJ1-2, with 9 middle bases fitting TRBD1. The CDR3 goes from the cysteine to the phenylalanine over 17 residues. This entry keeps only the CDR3 DNA: 51 bases, framed from base 1. The germline V gene provides CDR1 SGHRS and CDR2 YFSETQ. Here V drops 1 base and J drops 5 bases, and the junction holds 12 bases not matched to any gene.